This TCR beta chain was profiled in a study of CD8 T cells in Susac syndrome. This CDR3 has 16 amino acids. Germline V gene data show CDR1 as SGDLS and CDR2 as YYNGEE. Trimming removed 0 bases from V and 3 bases from J, with 13 bases in between. The multiple sclerosis controls comprised treatment-naive patients whose relapsing-remitting disease was stable or active. The RNA, about 0.5 to 1 ug, was put through reverse transcription using random hexamers. TCRdb re-derived calls from the immunoSEQ multiplex PCR reads in MiXCR, one entry per CDR3 protein. This sample carries hundreds of thousands of distinct CDR3 sequences, more than 70% of them seen once, and the ten largest clones take approximately 0.12%.

The sequence came from a human donor with multiple sclerosis. The V gene is TRBV9, the J gene TRBJ2-4; D unclear. Sequencing was done on a sample of CD8+ T cells from PBMCs. CDR3: CASSVEDIMDKNIQYF. CDR3 bases: TGTGCCAGCAGCGTAGAAGACATCATGGACAAAAACATTCAGTACTTC.